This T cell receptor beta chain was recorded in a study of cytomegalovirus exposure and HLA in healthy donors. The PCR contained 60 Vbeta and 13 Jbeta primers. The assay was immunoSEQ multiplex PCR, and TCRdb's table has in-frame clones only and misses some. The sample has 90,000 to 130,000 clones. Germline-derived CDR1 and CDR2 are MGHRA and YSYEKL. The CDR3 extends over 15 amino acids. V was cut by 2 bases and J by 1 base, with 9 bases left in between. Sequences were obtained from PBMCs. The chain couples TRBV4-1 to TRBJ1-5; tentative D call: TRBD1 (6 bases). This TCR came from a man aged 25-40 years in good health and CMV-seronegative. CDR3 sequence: CASSQLGQSNQPQHF. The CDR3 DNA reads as TGCGCCAGCAGCCAACTCGGACAGAGCAATCAGCCCCAGCATTTT.